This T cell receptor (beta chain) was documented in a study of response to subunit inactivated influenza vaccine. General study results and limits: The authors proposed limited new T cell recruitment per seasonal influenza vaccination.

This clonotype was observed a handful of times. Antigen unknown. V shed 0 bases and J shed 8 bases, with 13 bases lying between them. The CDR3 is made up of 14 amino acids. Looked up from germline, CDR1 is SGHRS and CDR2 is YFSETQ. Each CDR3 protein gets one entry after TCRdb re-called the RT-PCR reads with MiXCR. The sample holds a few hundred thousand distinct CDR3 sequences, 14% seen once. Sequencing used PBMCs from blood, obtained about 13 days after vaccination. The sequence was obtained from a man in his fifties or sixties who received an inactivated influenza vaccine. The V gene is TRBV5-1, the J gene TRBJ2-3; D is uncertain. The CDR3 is CASSLGSEESTQYF. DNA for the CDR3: TGCGCCAGCAGCTTGGGCTCAGAAGAGTCTACGCAGTATTTT. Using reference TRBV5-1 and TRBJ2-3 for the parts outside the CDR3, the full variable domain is KAGVTQTPRYLIKTRGQQVTLSCSPISGHRSVSWYQQTPGQGLQFLFEYFSETQRNKGNFPGRFSGRQFSNSRSEMNVSTLELGDSALYLCASSLGSEESTQYFGPGTRLTVL.